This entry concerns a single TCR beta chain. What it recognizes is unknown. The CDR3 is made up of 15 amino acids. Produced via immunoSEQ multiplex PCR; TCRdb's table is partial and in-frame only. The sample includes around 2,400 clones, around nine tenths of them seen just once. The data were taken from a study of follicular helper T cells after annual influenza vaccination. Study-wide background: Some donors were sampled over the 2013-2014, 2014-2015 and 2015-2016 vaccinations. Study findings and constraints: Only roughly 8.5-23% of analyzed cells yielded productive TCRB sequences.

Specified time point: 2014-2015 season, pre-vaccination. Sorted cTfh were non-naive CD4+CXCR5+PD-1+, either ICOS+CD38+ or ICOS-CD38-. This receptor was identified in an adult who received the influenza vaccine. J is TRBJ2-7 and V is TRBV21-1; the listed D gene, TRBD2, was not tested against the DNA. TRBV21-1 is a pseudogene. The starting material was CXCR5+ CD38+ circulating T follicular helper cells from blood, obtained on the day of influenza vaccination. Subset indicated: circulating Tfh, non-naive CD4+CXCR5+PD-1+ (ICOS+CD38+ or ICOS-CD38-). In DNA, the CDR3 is TGTGCCAGCAGCATTGGACTGCAGCTGTCCTACGAGCAGTACTTC. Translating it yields CASSIGLQLSYEQYF.